The entry below gives a single T cell receptor beta chain sequence along with its context. Its antigen is unidentified. These data come from a study of cytomegalovirus exposure and HLA in healthy donors. General observations from the study: Most TCR beta V segments were productive about 87% or about 30% of the time in an earlier analysis.

The CDR3 has 15 residues. Per the germline V gene, CDR1 is MGHRA and CDR2 is YSYEKL. The J segment lost 9 bases and the V segment lost 3 bases, leaving 8 bases of the junction unmatched. In the PCR, 60 Vbeta and 13 Jbeta primers were used. Sequenced by immunoSEQ multiplex PCR; TCRdb stores in-frame clones only, minus some. The table includes some 170,000 clones, 72% detected once. The chain uses TRBV4-1 and TRBJ1-6; 7 positions match TRBD1. This TCR was sampled from a human donor in good health. The sequenced sample consisted of PBMCs. The CDR3 here is CASSHGDRRGSPLHF. The CDR3 DNA is TGCGCCAGCAGCCATGGGGACAGACGTGGTTCACCCCTCCACTTT.